This T cell receptor beta chain originates from a study of blood T cell repertoires in COVID-19. Overall study context: Nucleic acid was either cDNA or gDNA, and it came from T cells, B-cell-depleted T cells, or PBMCs.

The CDR3 length is 14 residues. Per germline, CDR1 SNHLY and CDR2 FYNNEI. V was shortened by 6 bases and J by 2 bases, with 14 bases between the two germline ends. This table comes from immunoSEQ multiplex PCR, and its TCRdb copy is limited to in-frame clones, with some not included. The sample lists approximately 170,000 clones, roughly 87% occurring once. V and J are TRBV2 and TRBJ2-7, with a tentative D call TRBD1 (5 bases). The receptor was derived from a woman between 70 and 85 years old with COVID-19, enrolled during active disease. Sequencing input: peripheral blood. CDR3 in amino acids: CASRTQGRTYEQYF. CDR3 nucleotide sequence: TGTGCCAGCAGAACGCAGGGAAGGACCTACGAGCAGTACTTC.